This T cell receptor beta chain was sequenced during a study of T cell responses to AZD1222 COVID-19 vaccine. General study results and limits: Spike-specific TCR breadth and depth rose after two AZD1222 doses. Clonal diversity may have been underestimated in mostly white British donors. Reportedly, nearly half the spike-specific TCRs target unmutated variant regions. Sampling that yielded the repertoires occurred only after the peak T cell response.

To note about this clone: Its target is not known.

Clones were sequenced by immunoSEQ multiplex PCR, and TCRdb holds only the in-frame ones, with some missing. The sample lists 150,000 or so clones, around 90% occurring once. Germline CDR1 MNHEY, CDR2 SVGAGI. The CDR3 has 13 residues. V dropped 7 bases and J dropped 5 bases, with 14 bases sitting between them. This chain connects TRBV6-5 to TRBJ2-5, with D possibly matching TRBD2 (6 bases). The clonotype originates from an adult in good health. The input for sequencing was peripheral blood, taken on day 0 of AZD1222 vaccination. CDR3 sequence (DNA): TGTGCCAGCATGAGGGGAGGAGGGGAGACCCAGTACTTC. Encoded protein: CASMRGGGETQYF.